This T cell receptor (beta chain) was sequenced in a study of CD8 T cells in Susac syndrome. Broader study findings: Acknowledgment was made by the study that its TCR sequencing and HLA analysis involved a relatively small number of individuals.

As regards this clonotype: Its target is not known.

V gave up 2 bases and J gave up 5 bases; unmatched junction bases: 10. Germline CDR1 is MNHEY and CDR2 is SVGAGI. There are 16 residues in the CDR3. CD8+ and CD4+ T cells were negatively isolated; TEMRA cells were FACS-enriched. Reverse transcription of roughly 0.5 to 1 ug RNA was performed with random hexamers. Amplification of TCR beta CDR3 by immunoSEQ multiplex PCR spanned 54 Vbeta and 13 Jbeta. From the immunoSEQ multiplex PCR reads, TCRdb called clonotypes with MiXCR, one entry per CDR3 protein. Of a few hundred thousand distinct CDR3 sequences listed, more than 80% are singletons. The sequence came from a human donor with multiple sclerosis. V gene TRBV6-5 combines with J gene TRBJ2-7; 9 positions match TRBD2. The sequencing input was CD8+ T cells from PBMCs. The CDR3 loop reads CASSYTHPSGTHEQYF. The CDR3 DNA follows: TGTGCCAGCAGTTACACCCATCCTAGCGGGACCCACGAGCAGTACTTC.